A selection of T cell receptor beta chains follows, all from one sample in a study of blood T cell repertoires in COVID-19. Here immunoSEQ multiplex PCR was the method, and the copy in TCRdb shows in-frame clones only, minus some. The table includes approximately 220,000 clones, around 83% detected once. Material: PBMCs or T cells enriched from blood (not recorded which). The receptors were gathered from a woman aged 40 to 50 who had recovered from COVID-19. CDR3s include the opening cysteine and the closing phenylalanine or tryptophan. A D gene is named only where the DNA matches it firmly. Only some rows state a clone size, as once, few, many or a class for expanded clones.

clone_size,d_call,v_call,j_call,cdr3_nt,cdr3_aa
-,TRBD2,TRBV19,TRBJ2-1,TGTGCCAGTAGTCCGATTAAAAGCGGGAGCTACAATGAGCAGTTCTTC,CASSPIKSGSYNEQFF
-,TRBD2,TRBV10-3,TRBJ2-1,TGTGCCATCAGTGAGTCGCTTTTAGGGACTAGCGGGTACAATGAGCAGTTCTTC,CAISESLLGTSGYNEQFF
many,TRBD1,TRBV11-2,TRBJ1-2,TGTGCCAGCAGCCCCCAACAGGGGTTATACGGCTACACCTTC,CASSPQQGLYGYTF
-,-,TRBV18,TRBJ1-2,TGTGCCAGCTCACCTTTAACAGCTAACTATGGCTACACCTTC,CASSPLTANYGYTF
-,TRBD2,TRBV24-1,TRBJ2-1,TGTGCCACCAGTGATGGAGGGACTAGGGGATACAATGAGCAGTTCTTC,CATSDGGTRGYNEQFF
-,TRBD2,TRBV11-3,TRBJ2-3,TGTGCCAGCAGCCCAGGACTAGCGGTAACAGATACGCAGTATTTT,CASSPGLAVTDTQYF
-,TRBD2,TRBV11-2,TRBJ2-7,TGTGCCAGCAGCCCGGGGGGCTACGAGCAGTACTTC,CASSPGGYEQYF
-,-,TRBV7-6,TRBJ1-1,TGTGCCAGCAGCCCCCTATATGCAGGCTTGGTGACTGAAGCTTTCTTT,CASSPLYAGLVTEAFF
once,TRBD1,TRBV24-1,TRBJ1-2,TGTGCCACCAGTGACAGTCTGGACAGGGGGGTCGGCTACACCTTC,CATSDSLDRGVGYTF
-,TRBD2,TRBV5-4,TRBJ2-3,TGTGCCAGCAGCTCGGGGGGGACTAGCGGGATTAGCACAGATACGCAGTATTTT,CASSSGGTSGISTDTQYF
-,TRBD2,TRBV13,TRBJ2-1,TGTGCCAGCAGCTATAGCGGGGGCCTTCCCAATGAGCAGTTCTTC,CASSYSGGLPNEQFF
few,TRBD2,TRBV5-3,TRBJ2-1,TGTGCCAGAAGCTTGACTAGCGGGGATGGGGCCAATGAGCAGTTCTTC,CARSLTSGDGANEQFF
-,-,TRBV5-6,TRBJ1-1,TGTGCCAGCAGCTTGGGGACAGACACTGAAGCTTTCTTT,CASSLGTDTEAFF
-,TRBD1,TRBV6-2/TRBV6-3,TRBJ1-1,TGTGCCAGCAGTTCTATGACAGGGGTGGCGAACACTGAAGCTTTCTTT,CASSSMTGVANTEAFF
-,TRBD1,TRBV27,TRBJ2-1,TGTGCCAGCAAAGGGACAGGGACCTACTCCTACAATGAGCAGTTCTTC,CASKGTGTYSYNEQFF
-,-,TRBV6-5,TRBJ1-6,TGTGCCAGCAGTTACTCCGGCAGGGTGAATTCACCCCTCCACTTT,CASSYSGRVNSPLHF
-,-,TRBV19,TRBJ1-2,TGTGCCAGTAGGGAGACCCTGACCACGTATGGCTACACCTTC,CASRETLTTYGYTF
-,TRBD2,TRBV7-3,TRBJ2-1,TGTGCCAGCAGCCCCGGACTAGCGGGAGTTGGTGAGCAGTTCTTC,CASSPGLAGVGEQFF
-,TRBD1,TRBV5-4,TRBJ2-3,TGTGCCAGCAGGTTCGACAGGGATGATACGCAGTATTTT,CASRFDRDDTQYF
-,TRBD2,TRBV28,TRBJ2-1,TGTGCCAGCATCGGTTCGCGGGAGGGCCGCTACAATGAGCAGTTCTTC,CASIGSREGRYNEQFF
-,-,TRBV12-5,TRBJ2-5,TGTGCTAGTGGCCCTCAGGGTCTTCTGGGGACCCAGTACTTC,CASGPQGLLGTQYF
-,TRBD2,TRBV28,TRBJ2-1,TGTGCCAGCAGGGAAGGAGGCGGGAGCTCCTACAATGAGCAGTTCTTC,CASREGGGSSYNEQFF
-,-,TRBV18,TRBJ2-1,TGTGCCAGCTCACCACTCTTAGCGTACAATGAGCAGTTCTTC,CASSPLLAYNEQFF
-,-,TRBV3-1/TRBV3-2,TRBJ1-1,TGTGCCAGCAGCCAGACAGGAGAAGCTTTCTTT,CASSQTGEAFF
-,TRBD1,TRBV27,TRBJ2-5,TGTGCCAGCAGTTTATCGTGGGACAGTCGAGACCAGTACTTC,CASSLSWDSRDQYF
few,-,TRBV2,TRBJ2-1,TGTGCCAGCAGTGGGAGGGGCGCCGTGAATGAGCAGTTCTTC,CASSGRGAVNEQFF
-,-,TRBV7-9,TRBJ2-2,TGTGCCAGCGCGGGACAGAAGCGCACCGGGGAGCTGTTTTTT,CASAGQKRTGELFF
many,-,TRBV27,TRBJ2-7,TGTGCCAGCAGTTTAGACGGGAGCTTCTACGAGCAGTACTTC,CASSLDGSFYEQYF
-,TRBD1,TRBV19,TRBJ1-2,TGTGCCAGTAGCCACAAACCCCCAGGGACAGGGTTATATGATGGCTACACCTTC,CASSHKPPGTGLYDGYTF
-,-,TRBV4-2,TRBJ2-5,TGTGCCAGCAGCCAAGTGGGGCCAGGGGGAGGAGGTGAAGAGACCCAGTACTTC,CASSQVGPGGGGEETQYF
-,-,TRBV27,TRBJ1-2,TGTGCCAGCAGCCGACTCCTAGGCGGTGGCTACACCTTC,CASSRLLGGGYTF
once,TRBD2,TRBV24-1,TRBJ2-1,TGTGCCACCAGTGACCCCGCCACTAGCGGCTCCTACAATGAGCAGTTCTTC,CATSDPATSGSYNEQFF
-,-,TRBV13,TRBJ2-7,TGTGCCAGCAGCCGTCCGGGACAAAAGGGGTACGAGCAGTACTTC,CASSRPGQKGYEQYF
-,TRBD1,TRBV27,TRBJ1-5,TGTGCCAGCCGCCGGGACAGGGTTGGCAATCAGCCCCAGCATTTT,CASRRDRVGNQPQHF
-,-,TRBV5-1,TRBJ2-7,TGCGCCAGCAGCTTGGACGGAGTAGCGCCCTACGAGCAGTACTTC,CASSLDGVAPYEQYF
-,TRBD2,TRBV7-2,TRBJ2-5,TGTGCCAGCAGCTTAGAGCGGGAAGTAAAAGAGACCCAGTACTTC,CASSLEREVKETQYF
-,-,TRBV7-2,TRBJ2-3,TGTGCCAGCAGCGTCCCCCGAGCGGGTGGGGATACGCAGTATTTT,CASSVPRAGGDTQYF
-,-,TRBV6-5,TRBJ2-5,TGTGCCAGCAGTCAGGTGTACGCAGAGACCCAGTACTTC,CASSQVYAETQYF
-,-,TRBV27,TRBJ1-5,TGTGCCAGCGCTCCCAGCGCCAATCAGCCCCAGCATTTT,CASAPSANQPQHF
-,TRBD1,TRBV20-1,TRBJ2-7,TGCAGTGCTAGTAGTCGGACAGGGACCTCCTACGAGCAGTACTTC,CSASSRTGTSYEQYF
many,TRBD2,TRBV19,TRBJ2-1,TGTGCCAGTAGTATAGGGGGACTAGGGAATGAGCAGTTCTTC,CASSIGGLGNEQFF
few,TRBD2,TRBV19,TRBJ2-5,TGTGCCAGTAGCGGACTAGCGGGTCAAGAGACCCAGTACTTC,CASSGLAGQETQYF
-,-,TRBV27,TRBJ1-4,TGTGCCAGCAGTTTTTCCCTAACGGGGGGAAAACTGTTTTTT,CASSFSLTGGKLFF
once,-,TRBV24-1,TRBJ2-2,TGTGCCACCAGTGACCAGGGCAGAAACACCGGGGAGCTGTTTTTT,CATSDQGRNTGELFF
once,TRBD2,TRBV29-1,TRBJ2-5,TGCAGCGTTGACCGGCTAGCGGGAGACAAACAAGAGACCCAGTACTTC,CSVDRLAGDKQETQYF
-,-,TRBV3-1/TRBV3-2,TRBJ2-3,TGTGCCAGCAGTTCTAGTACAGATACGCAGTATTTT,CASSSSTDTQYF
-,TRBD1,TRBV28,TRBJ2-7,TGTGCCAGCAGTCCAAGGGGACAGGCCAGCTCCTACGAGCAGTACTTC,CASSPRGQASSYEQYF
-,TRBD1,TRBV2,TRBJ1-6,TGTGCCAGCAGTGATACAGGGGGGAATTCACCCCTCCACTTT,CASSDTGGNSPLHF
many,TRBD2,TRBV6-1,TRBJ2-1,TGTGCCAGCAGTGAAGAGGCGGGGGGTTACAATGAGCAGTTCTTC,CASSEEAGGYNEQFF
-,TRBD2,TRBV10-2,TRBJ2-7,TGCGCCAGCAGGACTTCAGGGACTAGCAACTACGAGCAGTACTTC,CASRTSGTSNYEQYF
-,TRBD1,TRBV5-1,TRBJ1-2,TGCGCCAGCAGCATCTCCGGGACAGGGAATGGCTACACCTTC,CASSISGTGNGYTF
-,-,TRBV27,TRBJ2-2,TGTGCCAGCAGCCCTTATCGGTGGAGGGCAGGTAACACCGGGGAGCTGTTTTTT,CASSPYRWRAGNTGELFF
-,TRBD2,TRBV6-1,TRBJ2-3,TGTGCCAGCAGTGAGACTAGCGGGGTCGGCACAGATACGCAGTATTTT,CASSETSGVGTDTQYF
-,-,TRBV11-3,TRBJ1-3,TGTGCCAGCAGCTACTCCAGGAACACCATATATTTT,CASSYSRNTIYF
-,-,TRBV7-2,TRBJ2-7,TGTGCCAGCAGCTGGGACACCCACTACGAGCAGTACTTC,CASSWDTHYEQYF
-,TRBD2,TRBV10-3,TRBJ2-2,TGTGCCATCAGCACTCTAGCGGGAGGGGACACCGGGGAGCTGTTTTTT,CAISTLAGGDTGELFF
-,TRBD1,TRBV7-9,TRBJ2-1,TGTGCCAGCAGCGTGGACAGGGACCGTGGGTATGAGCAGTTCTTC,CASSVDRDRGYEQFF